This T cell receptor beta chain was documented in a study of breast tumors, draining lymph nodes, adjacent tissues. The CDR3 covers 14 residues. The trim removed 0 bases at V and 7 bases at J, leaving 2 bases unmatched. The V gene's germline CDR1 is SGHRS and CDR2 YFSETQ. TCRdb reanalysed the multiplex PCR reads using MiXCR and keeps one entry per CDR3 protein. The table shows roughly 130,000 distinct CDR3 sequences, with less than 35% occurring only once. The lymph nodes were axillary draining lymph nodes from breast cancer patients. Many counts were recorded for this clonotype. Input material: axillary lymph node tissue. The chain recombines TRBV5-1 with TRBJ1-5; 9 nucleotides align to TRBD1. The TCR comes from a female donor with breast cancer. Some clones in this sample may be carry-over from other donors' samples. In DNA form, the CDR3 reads TGCGCCAGCAGCTTGGGAGACAGGGGGCAGCCCCAGCATTTT. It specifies CASSLGDRGQPQHF.